This entry lists 2 T cell receptor beta chains sequenced from one sample in a study of cytomegalovirus exposure and HLA in healthy donors. The protocol was immunoSEQ multiplex PCR, while the TCRdb copy is restricted to in-frame clones and leaves out a portion. The repertoire holds 200,000 to 250,000 clones, approximately 87% seen once, with less than 7% in the top ten. The sequenced material came from PBMCs. The receptors shown here come from a woman under 30 in good health and CMV-seronegative.

This chain joins TRBV6-6 and TRBJ2-3; the D is unclear. CDR1 is MNHNY and CDR2 is SVGAGI in the germline V gene (reference sequence). The CDR3 is made up of 12 amino acids. V lost 0 bases, J lost 5 bases, and 3 bases lay in between. The DNA of the CDR3 is TGTGCCAGCAGTTACTCGAGAGATACGCAGTATTTT. Translating gives CASSYSRDTQYF.

The V and J genes are TRBV11-2 and TRBJ2-7; D remains ambiguous. V was pared by 8 bases and J by 3 bases, with 11 bases between. Germline CDR1 SGHAT, CDR2 FQNNGV. The CDR3 contains 12 residues. The CDR3 bases are TGTGCCAGCGGCCAGTTGCGCTACGAGCAGTACTTC. Translation: CASGQLRYEQYF.